This record concerns one TCR beta chain sequence. The data stem from a study of T-cell reconstitution after alpha-beta-depleted transplantation in children. Preparation of the TCRbeta library used unique molecular identifiers. Using its own MiXCR run on the PCR reads, TCRdb lists one record per CDR3 protein. The data hold hundreds of thousands of distinct CDR3 sequences, with roughly 15% observed a single time. The length of the CDR3 is 13 residues. Trimming cost V 10 bases and J 5 bases, with 18 bases left between them. The germline gives CDR1 SEHNR, CDR2 FQNEAQ (reference sequence). The V call is TRBV7-9, the J call TRBJ2-7; D gene ambiguous. This receptor was taken from a human donor who donated a stem cell graft to a child with acute myeloid leukemia. Sequencing was performed on PBMCs from the stem cell graft donor, taken from the stem cell graft. CDR3 amino acids: CATGRRDLHEQYF. In nucleotides, the CDR3 is TGTGCCACCGGCCGGAGAGATTTGCACGAGCAGTACTTC.